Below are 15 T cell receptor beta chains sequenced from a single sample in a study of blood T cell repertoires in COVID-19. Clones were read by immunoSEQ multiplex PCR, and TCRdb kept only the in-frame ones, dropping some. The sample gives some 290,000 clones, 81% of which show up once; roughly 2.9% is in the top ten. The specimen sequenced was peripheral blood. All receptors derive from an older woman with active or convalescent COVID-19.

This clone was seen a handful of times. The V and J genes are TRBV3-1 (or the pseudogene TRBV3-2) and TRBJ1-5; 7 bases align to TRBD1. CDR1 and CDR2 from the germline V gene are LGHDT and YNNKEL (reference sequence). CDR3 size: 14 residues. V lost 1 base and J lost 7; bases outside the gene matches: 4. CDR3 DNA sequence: TGTGCCAGCAGCCAAGTCAGGGGGGCGCAGCCCCAGCATTTT. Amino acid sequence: CASSQVRGAQPQHF.

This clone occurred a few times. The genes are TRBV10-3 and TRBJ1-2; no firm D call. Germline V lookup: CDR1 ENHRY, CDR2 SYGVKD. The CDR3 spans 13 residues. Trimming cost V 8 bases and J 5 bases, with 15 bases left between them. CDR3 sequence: CAIFSKEGYGYTF. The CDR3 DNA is TGTGCCATCTTCTCCAAGGAGGGTTATGGCTACACCTTC.

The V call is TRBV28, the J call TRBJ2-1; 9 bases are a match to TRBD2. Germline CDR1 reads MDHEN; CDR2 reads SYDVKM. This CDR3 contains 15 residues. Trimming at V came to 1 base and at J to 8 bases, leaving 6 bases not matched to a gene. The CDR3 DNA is TGTGCCAGCAGTTTATCCGCGGGGGGGCGCCATGAGCAGTTCTTC. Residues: CASSLSAGGRHEQFF.

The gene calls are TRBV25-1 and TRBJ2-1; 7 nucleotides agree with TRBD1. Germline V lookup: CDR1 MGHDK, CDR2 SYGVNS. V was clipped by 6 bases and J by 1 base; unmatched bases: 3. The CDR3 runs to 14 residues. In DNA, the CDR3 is TGTGCCAGCAGCTTGACAGGGTCCTACAATGAGCAGTTCTTC. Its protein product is CASSLTGSYNEQFF.

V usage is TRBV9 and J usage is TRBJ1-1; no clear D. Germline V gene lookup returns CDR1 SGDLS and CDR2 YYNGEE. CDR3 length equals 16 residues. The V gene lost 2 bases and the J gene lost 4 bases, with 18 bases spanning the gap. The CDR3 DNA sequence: TGTGCCAGCAGCGTCCCTGTGGAGGGTTTGGTCACTGAAGCTTTCTTT. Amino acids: CASSVPVEGLVTEAFF.

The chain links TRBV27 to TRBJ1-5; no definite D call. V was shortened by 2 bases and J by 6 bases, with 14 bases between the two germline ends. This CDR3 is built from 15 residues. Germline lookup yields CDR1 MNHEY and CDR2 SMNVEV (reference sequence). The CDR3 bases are TGTGCCAGCAGTTTACTCAGCTCACGCGGTCAGCCCCAGCATTTT. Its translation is CASSLLSSRGQPQHF.

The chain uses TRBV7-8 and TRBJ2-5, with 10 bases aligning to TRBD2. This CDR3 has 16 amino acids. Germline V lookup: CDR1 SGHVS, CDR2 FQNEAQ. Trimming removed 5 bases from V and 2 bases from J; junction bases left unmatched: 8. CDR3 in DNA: TGTGCCAGCAGCCGGACTAGCGGTAGTTTACAAGAGACCCAGTACTTC. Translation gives CASSRTSGSLQETQYF.

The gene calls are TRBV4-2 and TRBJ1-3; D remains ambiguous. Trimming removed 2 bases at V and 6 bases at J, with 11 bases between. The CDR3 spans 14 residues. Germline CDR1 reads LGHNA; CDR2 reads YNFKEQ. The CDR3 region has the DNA TGTGCCAGCAGCCAAACGTCAGGACTAAACACCATATATTTT. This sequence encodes CASSQTSGLNTIYF.

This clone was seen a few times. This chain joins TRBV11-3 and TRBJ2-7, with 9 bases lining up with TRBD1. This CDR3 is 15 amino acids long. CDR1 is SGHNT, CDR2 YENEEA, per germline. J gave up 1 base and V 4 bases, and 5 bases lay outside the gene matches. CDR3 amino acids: CASSYGTGWSYEQYF. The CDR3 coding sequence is TGTGCCAGCAGCTACGGGACAGGGTGGTCCTACGAGCAGTACTTC.

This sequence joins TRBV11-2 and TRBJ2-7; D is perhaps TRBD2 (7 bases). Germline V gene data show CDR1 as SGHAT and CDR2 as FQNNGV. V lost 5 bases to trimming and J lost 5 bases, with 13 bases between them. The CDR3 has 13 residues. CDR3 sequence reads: CASSGAGAHEQYF. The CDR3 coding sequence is TGTGCCAGCAGCGGGGCGGGGGCCCACGAGCAGTACTTC.

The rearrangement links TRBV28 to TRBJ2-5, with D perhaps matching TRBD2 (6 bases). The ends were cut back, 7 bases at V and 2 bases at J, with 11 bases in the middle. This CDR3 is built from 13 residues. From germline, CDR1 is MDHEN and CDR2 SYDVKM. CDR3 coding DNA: TGTGCCAGCAATTGGGCGGGGCAAGAGACCCAGTACTTC. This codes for CASNWAGQETQYF.

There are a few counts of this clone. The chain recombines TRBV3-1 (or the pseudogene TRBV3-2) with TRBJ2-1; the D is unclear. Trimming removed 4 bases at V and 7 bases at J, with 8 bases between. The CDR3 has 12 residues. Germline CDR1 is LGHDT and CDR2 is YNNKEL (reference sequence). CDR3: CASSPISNEQFF. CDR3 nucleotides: TGTGCCAGCAGCCCCATCAGTAATGAGCAGTTCTTC.

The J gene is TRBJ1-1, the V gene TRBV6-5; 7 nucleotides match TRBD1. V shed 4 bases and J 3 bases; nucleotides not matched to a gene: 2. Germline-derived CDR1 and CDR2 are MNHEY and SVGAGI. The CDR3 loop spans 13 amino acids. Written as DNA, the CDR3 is TGTGCCAGCAGTTCCCAGGGGGACACTGAAGCTTTCTTT. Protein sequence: CASSSQGDTEAFF.

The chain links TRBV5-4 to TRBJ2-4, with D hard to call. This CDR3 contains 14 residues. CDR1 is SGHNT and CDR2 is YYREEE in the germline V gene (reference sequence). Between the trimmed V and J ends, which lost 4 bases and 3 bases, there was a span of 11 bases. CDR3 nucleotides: TGTGCCAGCAGCGCTGAGGTTGGCAAAAACATTCAGTACTTC. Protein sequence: CASSAEVGKNIQYF.

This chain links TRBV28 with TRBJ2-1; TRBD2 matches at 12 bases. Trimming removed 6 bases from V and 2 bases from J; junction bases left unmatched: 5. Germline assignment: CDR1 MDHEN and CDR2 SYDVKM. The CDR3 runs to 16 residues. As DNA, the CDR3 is TGTGCCAGCAGGCCCACTAGCGGGGGGCCCTACAATGAGCAGTTCTTC. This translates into CASRPTSGGPYNEQFF.